Each of the 12 T cell receptor beta chains below was sequenced from the same sample in a study of blood T cell repertoires in COVID-19. Data came from immunoSEQ multiplex PCR; TCRdb stores just in-frame clones and leaves some out. The profile shows about 110,000 clones, over 65% of them singletons. Source material: peripheral blood. All receptors derive from a woman aged 80 or over with acute or convalescent COVID-19.

The chain uses TRBV21-1 and TRBJ1-5; TRBD1 reflects the table's D call only, with no check against the DNA. TRBV21-1 counts as a pseudogene. The CDR3 is 16 amino acids. CDR3 nucleotides: TGTGCCAGCAGCAAAGGCCCAGGTTATAGCAATCAGCCCCAGCATTTT. As protein: CASSKGPGYSNQPQHF.

The genes are TRBV7-3 and TRBJ2-1; a weak D match, TRBD2 (5 bases). The CDR3 runs to 14 residues. Germline values: CDR1 SGHTA, CDR2 FQGTGA. V was cut by 1 base and J by 5 bases, with 9 bases left in between. The DNA for the CDR3 is TGTGCCAGCAGCTTAAGGGCGGGCCACAATGAGCAGTTCTTC. This translates into CASSLRAGHNEQFF. Using reference TRBV7-3 and TRBJ2-1 for the parts outside the CDR3, the full variable domain is GAGVSQTPSNKVTEKGKYVELRCDPISGHTALYWYRQSLGQGPEFLIYFQGTGAADDSGLPNDRFFAVRPEGSVSTLKIQRTERGDSAVYLCASSLRAGHNEQFFGPGTRLTVL.

CDR3 sequence: CASTGWGDEQYF. The CDR3 DNA is TGTGCCAGCACGGGCTGGGGGGACGAGCAGTACTTC. The chain links TRBV6-5 to TRBJ2-7, with TRBD2 as a possible D gene (6 bases). CDR3 length: 12 amino acids. Germline CDR1 reads MNHEY; CDR2 reads SVGAGI. V lost 7 bases, J lost 5 bases, and 12 bases lay in between.

With regard to this clone: The sample contains more than one DNA sequence encoding this CDR3. The J gene is TRBJ2-7, the V gene TRBV9; tentative D call: TRBD1 (5 bases). The germline CDR1 and CDR2 sequences are SGDLS and YYNGEE. The V gene lost 0 bases and the J gene lost 6 bases, with 10 bases spanning the gap. CDR3 size: 13 residues. This chain's CDR3 is CASSVGQGGEQYF. The CDR3 DNA sequence: TGTGCCAGCAGCGTAGGGCAGGGTGGCGAGCAGTACTTC.

V gene TRBV10-2 combines with J gene TRBJ1-2; 8 nucleotides line up with TRBD1. V gave up 0 bases and J gave up 7 bases; unmatched junction bases: 7. The V gene's germline CDR1 is WSHSY and CDR2 SAAADI. This CDR3 contains 15 residues. The CDR3 is CASSESYRGDGGYTF. DNA for the CDR3: TGCGCCAGCAGTGAGTCGTACAGGGGGGACGGTGGCTACACCTTC.

The V call is TRBV30, the J call TRBJ2-5; TRBD1 aligns across 8 bases. The V and J ends lost 4 bases and 5 bases, in that order; junction bases with no gene match: 3. CDR1 GTSNPN and CDR2 SVGIG come from the germline V gene (reference sequence). CDR3 size: 12 residues. The CDR3 loop is CAWNGQGETQYF. CDR3 sequence (DNA): TGTGCCTGGAACGGACAGGGTGAGACCCAGTACTTC.

This clone was observed a handful of times. This chain connects TRBV2 to TRBJ2-1; the match to TRBD2 covers 8 bases. V lost 3 bases to trimming and J lost 2 bases; unmatched junction nucleotides: 6. The germline gives CDR1 SNHLY, CDR2 FYNNEI. The CDR3 extends over 16 amino acids. For the CDR3, the DNA is TGTGCCAGCAGTGACGGAACGGGAGGGCCCTACAATGAGCAGTTCTTC. This translates into CASSDGTGGPYNEQFF. The full variable domain, completed using reference TRBV2 and TRBJ2-1, is EPEVTQTPSHQVTQMGQEVILRCVPISNHLYFYWYRQILGQKVEFLVSFYNNEISEKSEIFDDQFSVERPDGSNFTLKIRSTKLEDSAMYFCASSDGTGGPYNEQFFGPGTRLTVL.

V usage is TRBV29-1 and J usage is TRBJ2-1; 10 bases fit TRBD2. The CDR3 runs 15 residues. In germline, CDR1 is SQVTM, CDR2 ANQGSEA. Trimming at V came to 6 bases and at J to 7 bases, leaving 12 bases not matched to a gene. CDR3 sequence: CSVPRSGRASNEQFF. In DNA form, the CDR3 reads TGCAGCGTCCCCCGAAGCGGGAGGGCCAGTAATGAGCAGTTCTTC.

The sample holds a few counts of this clone. CDR3 nucleotide sequence: TGTGCCAGCAAGAATCCGGGACAGGGTGGAGAAAAACTGTTTTTT. Translation: CASKNPGQGGEKLFF. V is TRBV2 and J is TRBJ1-4; 9 positions match TRBD1. The germline V gene encodes CDR1 SNHLY and CDR2 FYNNEI. J gave up 8 bases and V 7 bases, and 11 bases lay outside the gene matches. This CDR3 has 15 residues. The complete variable domain, with remaining parts taken from reference TRBV2 and TRBJ1-4, reads EPEVTQTPSHQVTQMGQEVILRCVPISNHLYFYWYRQILGQKVEFLVSFYNNEISEKSEIFDDQFSVERPDGSNFTLKIRSTKLEDSAMYFCASKNPGQGGEKLFFGSGTQLSVL.

The CDR3 DNA follows: TGTGCCAGCAGCCAGCGGGGGAACACAGATACGCAGTATTTT. Translated: CASSQRGNTDTQYF. The chain has TRBV3-1 (or the pseudogene TRBV3-2) and TRBJ2-3; the match to TRBD2 covers 7 bases. The V gene end was trimmed by 3 bases and the J gene end by 2 bases; junction bases not matched to a gene: 2. CDR1 and CDR2 (germline): LGHDT, YNNKEL (reference sequence). The CDR3 is 14 amino acids.

The chain recombines TRBV18 with TRBJ2-3, with 10 bases lining up with TRBD1. This CDR3 has 16 residues. Germline CDR1 KGHSH, CDR2 LQKENI. V lost 4 bases, J lost 4 bases, and 8 bases stayed unmatched. The CDR3 DNA is TGTGCCAGCTCACGCGGACAGGGGGGATTGTCAGATACGCAGTATTTT. It codes for CASSRGQGGLSDTQYF.

This clone was counted many times. This rearrangement joins TRBV11-1 to TRBJ1-2; 12 bases are shared with TRBD1. J was trimmed by 2 bases and V by 5 bases; bases with no gene match: 3. The CDR3 is 15 amino acids. CDR1 and CDR2 (germline): SGHAT, FQDESV (reference sequence). CDR3 residues: CASSPGQGANYGYTF. In nucleotides, the CDR3 is TGTGCCAGCAGCCCGGGACAGGGGGCGAACTATGGCTACACCTTC.